Presented here are 7 T cell receptor beta chains from one specimen sequenced in a study of OX40 agonist ivuxolimab in advanced cancers. TCRdb keeps only in-frame clones here, not all; method: immunoSEQ multiplex PCR. The sample yields tens of thousands of clones, about nine tenths seen once. The specimen was CD4+ or CD8+ T cells sorted from blood, collected in a trial of the OX40 agonist ivuxolimab. These receptors were taken from an adult with an advanced solid tumor such as melanoma, head and neck, liver or kidney cancer.

The chain has TRBV11-1 and TRBJ1-4; 9 bases align to TRBD1. The CDR3 contains 15 residues. The V gene's germline CDR1 is SGHAT and CDR2 FQDESV (reference sequence). Trimming at V came to 2 bases and at J to 7 bases, leaving 5 bases not matched to a gene. The CDR3 bases are TGTGCCAGCAGCTTACTGGGACAGGGAGGTGAAAAACTGTTTTTT. Translation: CASSLLGQGGEKLFF. The full variable domain, in which reference TRBV11-1 and TRBJ1-4 provide the parts outside the CDR3, is EAEVAQSPRYKITEKSQAVAFWCDPISGHATLYWYRQILGQGPELLVQFQDESVVDDSQLPKDRFSAERLKGVDSTLKIQPAELGDSAMYLCASSLLGQGGEKLFFGSGTQLSVL.

This clone has a single count. The chain carries TRBV5-1 and TRBJ2-5; 7 positions match TRBD1. CDR3 length equals 17 residues. V lost 4 bases to trimming and J lost 2 bases; unmatched junction nucleotides: 14. CDR1 and CDR2 from the germline V gene are SGHRS and YFSETQ. DNA for the CDR3: TGCGCCAGCAGCGGGACCACAGGGGATGTCGGGCAAGAGACCCAGTACTTC. As protein: CASSGTTGDVGQETQYF.

J is TRBJ2-1 and V is TRBV19; TRBD2 matches 11 bases. J lost 8 bases, V lost 1 base, and 4 bases had no gene match. The V gene's germline CDR1 is LNHDA and CDR2 SQIVND (reference sequence). CDR3 length equals 15 residues. Written as DNA, the CDR3 is TGTGCCAGTAGTATAGGACTAGCGGGGCGGGATGAGCAGTTCTTC. Translated, it gives CASSIGLAGRDEQFF.

This clone was found once. The chain is built from TRBV19 and TRBJ2-3; D remains unclear. CDR1 and CDR2 from the germline V gene are LNHDA and SQIVND (reference sequence). CDR3 length equals 14 residues. V was trimmed by 4 bases and J by 1 base, leaving 9 bases between them. CDR3 in amino acids: CASSKGMGTDTQYF. The CDR3 DNA reads as TGTGCCAGTAGTAAGGGTATGGGCACAGATACGCAGTATTTT.

The chain combines TRBV5-6 with TRBJ2-1, with D possibly being TRBD1 (6 bases). CDR1 and CDR2 (germline): SGHDT, YYEEEE. The V end lost 0 bases, the J end lost 8 bases, and 9 bases lay between the germline ends. The CDR3 covers 13 residues. CDR3 sequence: CASSLDRAHEQFF. The CDR3 DNA is TGTGCCAGCAGCTTGGACAGGGCTCATGAGCAGTTCTTC.

The chain carries TRBV9 and TRBJ2-3; D is tentatively TRBD1 or TRBD2 (6 bases each). Germline V CDR1 and CDR2: SGDLS, YYNGEE. V lost 4 bases and J 1 base, leaving 16 bases between the germline ends. The CDR3 length is 16 residues. The chain's CDR3 is CASSPRWGAGTDTQYF. The DNA for the CDR3 is TGTGCCAGCAGCCCGAGGTGGGGGGCAGGCACAGATACGCAGTATTTT. The complete variable domain, with remaining parts taken from reference TRBV9 and TRBJ2-3, reads DSGVTQTPKHLITATGQRVTLRCSPRSGDLSVYWYQQSLDQGLQFLIQYYNGEERAKGNILERFSAQQFPDLHSELNLSSLELGDSALYFCASSPRWGAGTDTQYFGPGTRLTVL.

The CDR3 spells CASSPGVKWFGTGNTIYF. The CDR3 DNA reads TGTGCCAGCAGTCCGGGAGTTAAGTGGTTTGGAACTGGAAACACCATATATTTT. V and J are TRBV27 and TRBJ1-3, with D hard to call. Germline V gives CDR1 MNHEY, CDR2 SMNVEV (reference sequence). There are 18 residues in the CDR3. Deletions cut 5 bases from V and 2 bases from J, with 22 bases between.